The clone carrying this T cell receptor (beta chain) was seen only once. The trim removed 0 bases at V and 0 bases at J, leaving 4 bases unmatched. Germline V lookup: CDR1 LGHNA, CDR2 YSLEER. CDR3 length: 16 amino acids. In the original workflow: Amplification of reference gene primers provided the estimated nucleated cell counts. The repertoire was sequenced with immunoSEQ multiplex PCR; TCRdb's copy has only in-frame clones and lacks some. V, J and clone size derive from that table, while D and trimming were established from the DNA sequence. The table shows some 350,000 clones, with almost 90% occurring only once. The data stem from a study of blood T cell repertoires in COVID-19. Background on the study: Acute and convalescent COVID-19 specimens originated in the United States, Italy and Spain. Sources were T cells, B-cell-depleted T cells, or PBMCs; the material itself was cDNA or gDNA.

The sample comprised peripheral blood. The chain employs TRBV4-3 and TRBJ1-2; 7 bases map to TRBD1. The receptor was isolated from a man aged 18 to 29 with active or convalescent COVID-19. DNA of the CDR3: TGCGCCAGCAGCCAAGAAAGGCAGGGGGCTAACTATGGCTACACCTTC. Its translation: CASSQERQGANYGYTF.